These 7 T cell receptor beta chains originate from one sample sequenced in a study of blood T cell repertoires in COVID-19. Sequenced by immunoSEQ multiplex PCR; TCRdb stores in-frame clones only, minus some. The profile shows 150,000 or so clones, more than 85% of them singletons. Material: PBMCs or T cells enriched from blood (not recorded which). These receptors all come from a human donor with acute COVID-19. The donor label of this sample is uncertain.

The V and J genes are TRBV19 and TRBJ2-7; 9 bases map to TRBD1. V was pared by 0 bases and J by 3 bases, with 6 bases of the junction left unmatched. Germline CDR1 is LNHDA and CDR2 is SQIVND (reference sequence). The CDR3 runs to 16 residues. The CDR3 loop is CASSIDPGTGSYEQYF. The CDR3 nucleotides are TGTGCCAGTAGTATAGATCCTGGGACAGGGAGCTACGAGCAGTACTTC.

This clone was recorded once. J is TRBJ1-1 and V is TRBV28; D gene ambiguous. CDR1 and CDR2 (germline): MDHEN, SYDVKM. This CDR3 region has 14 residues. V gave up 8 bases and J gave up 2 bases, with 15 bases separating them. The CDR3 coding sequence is TGTGCCAGCGGGTCCCTTAGCCCCAACACTGAAGCTTTCTTT. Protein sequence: CASGSLSPNTEAFF.

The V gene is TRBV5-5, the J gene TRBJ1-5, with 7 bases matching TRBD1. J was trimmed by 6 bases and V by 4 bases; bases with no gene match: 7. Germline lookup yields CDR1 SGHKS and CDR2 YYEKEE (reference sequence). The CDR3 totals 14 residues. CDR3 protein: CASSPGQSSQPQHF. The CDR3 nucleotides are TGTGCCAGCAGCCCGGGACAGTCGAGTCAGCCCCAGCATTTT.

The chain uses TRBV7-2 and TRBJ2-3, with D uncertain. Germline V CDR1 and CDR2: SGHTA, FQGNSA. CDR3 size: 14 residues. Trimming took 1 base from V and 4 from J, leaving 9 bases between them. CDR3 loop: CASSLGGFSDTQYF. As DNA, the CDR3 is TGTGCCAGCAGCTTAGGTGGCTTCTCAGATACGCAGTATTTT. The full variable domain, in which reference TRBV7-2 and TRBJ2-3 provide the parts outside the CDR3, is GAGVSQSPSNKVTEKGKDVELRCDPISGHTALYWYRQSLGQGLEFLIYFQGNSAPDKSGLPSDRFSAERTGGSVSTLTIQRTQQEDSAVYLCASSLGGFSDTQYFGPGTRLTVL.

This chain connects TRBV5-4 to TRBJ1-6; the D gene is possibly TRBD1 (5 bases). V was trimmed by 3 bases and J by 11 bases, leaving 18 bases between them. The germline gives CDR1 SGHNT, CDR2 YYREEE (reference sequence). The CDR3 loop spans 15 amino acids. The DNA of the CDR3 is TGTGCCAGCAGCTCCGGGAGCGGGGGAAGTACACCCCTCCACTTT. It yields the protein CASSSGSGGSTPLHF.

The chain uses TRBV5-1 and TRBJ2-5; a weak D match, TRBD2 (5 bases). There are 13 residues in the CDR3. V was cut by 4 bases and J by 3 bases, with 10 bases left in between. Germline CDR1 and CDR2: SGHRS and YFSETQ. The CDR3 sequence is CASSKEVKETQYF. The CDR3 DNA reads TGCGCCAGCAGCAAGGAGGTCAAAGAGACCCAGTACTTC.

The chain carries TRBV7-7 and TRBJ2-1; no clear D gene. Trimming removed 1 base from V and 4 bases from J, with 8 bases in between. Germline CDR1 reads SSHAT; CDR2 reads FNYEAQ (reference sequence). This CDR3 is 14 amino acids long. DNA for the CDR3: TGTGCCAGCAGCTTAGGTACCAGTTACAATGAGCAGTTCTTC. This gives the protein CASSLGTSYNEQFF.